A selection of T cell receptor beta chains follows, all from one sample in a study of identical twins. MiXCR, applied by TCRdb to the 5' RACE reads, yields one record per CDR3 protein. The sample carries about 190,000 distinct CDR3 sequences, approximately 15% recorded once. This sample also appeared in a second study, on T cells expressing NK-cell markers.

The sample taken for sequencing was CD8+ T cells sorted from blood. These receptors were obtained from a woman between 18 and 29 years old in good health. The CDR3 runs from the conserved cysteine through the conserved F or W. The D gene is left open where the match is weak. The listing skips clone size in some rows; elsewhere it reads once, few, many or a size class.

v_gene	j_gene	abundance	d_gene	CDR3aa	CDR3nt
TRBV6-5	TRBJ2-3	.	.	CASSYATGSTDTQYF	TGTGCCAGCAGTTACGCTACAGGTAGCACAGATACGCAGTATTTT
TRBV7-9	TRBJ2-5	.	.	CASSSPAGPLQETQYF	TGTGCCAGCAGCTCTCCCGCGGGACCCCTGCAAGAGACCCAGTACTTC
TRBV4-3	TRBJ2-1	once	.	CASGTRGDNEQFF	TGCGCCAGCGGTACCCGGGGAGACAATGAGCAGTTCTTC
TRBV3-1	TRBJ2-7	few	.	CASSPGHPTSSYEQYF	TGTGCCAGCAGCCCGGGACACCCGACGAGCTCCTACGAGCAGTACTTC
TRBV29-1	TRBJ1-1	.	.	CRAGGGGTEAFF	TGCAGGGCAGGCGGGGGAGGCACTGAAGCTTTCTTT
TRBV30	TRBJ1-2	.	.	CAWSVKGRVGYTF	TGTGCCTGGAGTGTTAAAGGTCGGGTCGGCTACACCTTC
TRBV6-5	TRBJ2-7	.	.	CASSSVDSPYEQYF	TGTGCCAGCAGTTCCGTCGACAGCCCCTACGAGCAGTACTTC
TRBV6-1	TRBJ2-1	few	.	CASSITGITYNEQFF	TGTGCCAGCAGTATAACAGGGATTACCTACAATGAGCAGTTCTTC
TRBV25-1	TRBJ2-1	.	.	CASSEVNEQFF	TGTGCCAGCAGTGAGGTGAATGAGCAGTTCTTC
TRBV11-2	TRBJ2-3	.	TRBD2	CASSRLAGPDTQYF	TGTGCCAGCAGCCGACTAGCGGGGCCGGATACGCAGTATTTT
TRBV14	TRBJ2-1	once	TRBD1	CASSQDSLRQGEFF	TGTGCCAGCAGCCAAGATAGCCTGAGACAGGGGGAGTTCTTC
TRBV4-1	TRBJ2-5	.	TRBD1	CASSQEPRTGVEETQYF	TGCGCCAGCAGCCAAGAACCCCGGACAGGGGTTGAGGAGACCCAGTACTTC
TRBV5-1	TRBJ2-2	.	.	CASSPPGHLNTGELFF	TGCGCCAGCAGCCCCCCGGGACACCTGAACACCGGGGAGCTGTTTTTT
TRBV5-6	TRBJ2-7	few	.	CASSSTTDYEQYF	TGTGCCAGCAGTTCAACCACAGACTACGAGCAGTACTTC
TRBV7-9	TRBJ1-1	.	.	CASSLEPYEAFF	TGTGCCAGCAGCTTAGAACCGTATGAAGCTTTCTTT
TRBV27	TRBJ2-2	.	TRBD2	CASSWVTSGSTGELFF	TGTGCCAGCAGTTGGGTTACTAGCGGGAGTACCGGGGAGCTGTTTTTT
TRBV6-1	TRBJ2-7	few	.	CASRPNGLRAEQYF	TGTGCCAGCAGACCCAACGGGCTTAGGGCCGAGCAGTACTTC
TRBV20-1	TRBJ1-5	.	TRBD1	CSARRQGYQPQHF	TGCAGTGCTAGACGACAGGGATATCAGCCCCAGCATTTT
TRBV9	TRBJ2-2	few	.	CASSVGLRAGRNTGELFF	TGTGCCAGCAGCGTAGGGCTCCGCGCCGGCCGGAACACCGGGGAGCTGTTTTTT
TRBV4-3	TRBJ2-6	many	.	CASSQDPGQGANVLTF	TGCGCCAGCAGCCAAGATCCCGGACAGGGGGCCAACGTCCTGACTTTC
TRBV29-1	TRBJ2-7	.	.	CSVEDATISYEQYF	TGCAGCGTTGAAGATGCGACTATCTCCTACGAGCAGTACTTC
TRBV10-3	TRBJ2-7	few	.	CAISESDLYEQYF	TGTGCCATCAGTGAGTCCGACCTCTACGAGCAGTACTTC
TRBV29-1	TRBJ2-7	.	.	CSVGAGATYEQYF	TGCAGCGTTGGGGCAGGGGCTACCTACGAGCAGTACTTC
TRBV5-1	TRBJ2-3	few	TRBD1	CASSLGDRGRTDTQYF	TGCGCCAGCAGCTTGGGGGACAGGGGGCGAACAGATACGCAGTATTTT
TRBV12-3/TRBV12-4	TRBJ2-7	few	TRBD1	CASSPRTGGSYEQYF	TGTGCCAGCAGTCCACGGACAGGGGGTTCCTACGAGCAGTACTTC
TRBV9	TRBJ1-2	few	TRBD1	CASDRGRGYTF	TGTGCCAGCGACAGGGGGCGAGGCTACACCTTC
TRBV12-3/TRBV12-4	TRBJ2-3	few	.	CASSHRVADTQYF	TGTGCCAGCAGCCACAGGGTGGCAGATACGCAGTATTTT
TRBV12-3/TRBV12-4	TRBJ2-7	.	.	CASSSRAASWPYEQYF	TGTGCCAGCAGTTCTCGGGCCGCTTCCTGGCCTTACGAGCAGTACTTC
TRBV3-1	TRBJ2-1	few	TRBD2	CASSQEAAGERNEQFF	TGTGCCAGCAGCCAAGAGGCGGCGGGGGAGAGGAATGAGCAGTTCTTC
TRBV29-1	TRBJ2-2	.	TRBD1	CSVEGTGAATGELFF	TGCAGCGTGGAAGGAACAGGGGCTGCCACCGGGGAGCTGTTTTTT
TRBV5-6	TRBJ2-5	few	.	CASSFGISQETQYF	TGTGCCAGCAGCTTCGGCATATCCCAAGAGACCCAGTACTTC
TRBV5-1	TRBJ2-5	.	.	CASSSELTQETQYF	TGCGCCAGCAGCTCGGAACTAACCCAAGAGACCCAGTACTTC
TRBV6-5	TRBJ2-7	.	TRBD2	CASSSLGLAGSSYEQYF	TGTGCCAGCAGTTCCCTGGGACTAGCGGGGTCCTCCTACGAGCAGTACTTC
TRBV27	TRBJ2-5	few	.	CASSLLGGSQETQYF	TGTGCCAGCAGCCTCCTGGGGGGAAGCCAAGAGACCCAGTACTTC
TRBV7-6	TRBJ2-1	.	TRBD1	CASSSPPQGAHEQFF	TGTGCCAGCAGCTCCCCTCCACAGGGGGCTCATGAGCAGTTCTTC